This T cell receptor beta chain was profiled in a study of CD8+ T cells in alopecia areata. The germline gives CDR1 GTSNPN, CDR2 SVGIG (reference sequence). This CDR3 comprises 14 residues. The germline V and J ends were trimmed by 1 base and 3 bases, with 12 bases remaining between them. Study conclusions and caveats: Tissue-resident alphabeta T cells belonging to normal skin likewise get sequenced within scalp specimens. Researchers report lesional scalp, most notably alopecia totalis/universalis, outstripped normal scalp in clonality. Patients showed less clear TCR sequence sharing than mice, possibly partly because of HLA diversity.

Reverse transcribed after extraction, RNA yielded cDNA as the sequencing template. Sequencing was performed with immunoSEQ multiplex PCR; in TCRdb, only in-frame clones are kept and a portion is missing. The sample shows 100,000 to 150,000 clones, around 61% of them seen only once. Points on this clone: The antigen remains undetermined.

What was sequenced was CD4+ T cells sorted from blood. The sequence was obtained from a human donor in good health. The chain couples TRBV30 to TRBJ1-1; D not certain. As DNA, the CDR3 is TGTGCCTGGAGTGCCCGACCTGGTGACACTGAAGCTTTCTTT. Protein: CAWSARPGDTEAFF.